Listed below are T cell receptor beta chains from one sample, sequenced in a study of human T cells and chemical hapten exposure. TCRdb redid the calling of the RACE reads with MiXCR, one entry per CDR3 protein. The sample records approximately 80,000 distinct CDR3 sequences, around 15% being singletons. The sample here was whole blood, taken in connection with sensitization to the hapten diphenylcyclopropenone (DPC). These receptor sequences come from a woman aged 45-65 years with alopecia areata. Some clones in this sample may be carry-over from other donors' samples. The CDR3 runs from the conserved cysteine through the conserved F or W. The order of the fields is J gene, clone size, D gene, V gene, CDR3 protein, CDR3 DNA. A D gene is named only where the DNA matches it firmly. Clone size is given for some rows only: seen once, a few or many times, or a class if the clone is expanded.

J gene: TRBJ2-1
clone size: many
D gene: TRBD2
V gene: TRBV5-4
CDR3 protein: CASSFGGLGSGSPLNEQFF
CDR3 DNA: TGTGCCAGCAGCTTTGGCGGGCTTGGAAGCGGGAGTCCCTTAAATGAGCAGTTCTTC

J gene: TRBJ2-1
clone size: few
D gene: -
V gene: TRBV9
CDR3 protein: CASSLSGPSYNEQFF
CDR3 DNA: TGTGCCAGCAGCCTAAGCGGGCCCTCCTACAATGAGCAGTTCTTC

J gene: TRBJ2-1
clone size: few
D gene: -
V gene: TRBV19
CDR3 protein: CASSIDLIPWDSSNNEQFF
CDR3 DNA: TGTGCCAGTAGTATAGATCTTATCCCGTGGGATAGCTCTAACAATGAGCAGTTCTTC

J gene: TRBJ1-5
clone size: -
D gene: -
V gene: TRBV6-2/TRBV6-3
CDR3 protein: CASSLNGLRMPQHF
CDR3 DNA: TGTGCCAGCAGTTTAAATGGGTTGCGGATGCCCCAGCATTTT

J gene: TRBJ2-3
clone size: -
D gene: -
V gene: TRBV7-9
CDR3 protein: CACSLTLSTDTQYF
CDR3 DNA: TGTGCCTGCAGCTTAACACTTAGCACAGATACGCAGTATTTT

J gene: TRBJ2-3
clone size: few
D gene: -
V gene: TRBV4-3
CDR3 protein: CASSQAHWGNTQYF
CDR3 DNA: TGCGCCAGCAGCCAAGCACACTGGGGAAATACGCAGTATTTT

J gene: TRBJ1-1
clone size: few
D gene: TRBD1
V gene: TRBV28
CDR3 protein: CASRKGQGAETEAFF
CDR3 DNA: TGTGCCAGCAGAAAAGGACAGGGGGCTGAGACTGAAGCTTTCTTT

J gene: TRBJ2-7
clone size: -
D gene: TRBD2
V gene: TRBV4-2
CDR3 protein: CASSQGRTSGDYEQYF
CDR3 DNA: TGTGCCAGCAGCCAAGGGAGGACTAGCGGGGACTACGAGCAGTACTTC

J gene: TRBJ2-3
clone size: -
D gene: -
V gene: TRBV18
CDR3 protein: CASSSILTDTDTQYF
CDR3 DNA: TGTGCCAGCTCATCAATACTCACGGACACAGATACGCAGTATTTT

J gene: TRBJ2-3
clone size: many
D gene: TRBD1
V gene: TRBV5-1
CDR3 protein: CASERTGDTDTQYF
CDR3 DNA: TGCGCCAGCGAAAGGACAGGAGACACAGATACGCAGTATTTT

J gene: TRBJ2-7
clone size: -
D gene: TRBD1
V gene: TRBV28
CDR3 protein: CASSLGGQLYEQYF
CDR3 DNA: TGTGCCAGCAGTTTAGGGGGACAGCTATACGAGCAGTACTTC

J gene: TRBJ2-1
clone size: -
D gene: TRBD2
V gene: TRBV19
CDR3 protein: CASKTSGSVDEQFF
CDR3 DNA: TGTGCCAGTAAGACTAGCGGGAGTGTCGATGAGCAGTTCTTC

J gene: TRBJ2-7
clone size: -
D gene: TRBD1
V gene: TRBV28
CDR3 protein: CASSLRQGFYEQYF
CDR3 DNA: TGTGCCAGCAGTTTAAGACAGGGATTCTACGAGCAGTACTTC

J gene: TRBJ2-7
clone size: few
D gene: TRBD2
V gene: TRBV4-1
CDR3 protein: CASSQGPSGSVYEQYF
CDR3 DNA: TGCGCCAGCAGCCAAGGACCTAGCGGGAGTGTCTACGAGCAGTACTTC

J gene: TRBJ2-1
clone size: many
D gene: -
V gene: TRBV20-1
CDR3 protein: CRPLGVGQFF
CDR3 DNA: TGCAGGCCCTTGGGGGTAGGGCAGTTCTTC

J gene: TRBJ2-5
clone size: few
D gene: -
V gene: TRBV6-2/TRBV6-3
CDR3 protein: CASTEARRETQYF
CDR3 DNA: TGTGCCAGCACCGAGGCCCGCCGGGAGACCCAGTACTTC

J gene: TRBJ2-3
clone size: -
D gene: -
V gene: TRBV20-1
CDR3 protein: CSARDPTRDHASTDTQYF
CDR3 DNA: TGCAGTGCTAGAGATCCGACGCGGGACCATGCTAGCACAGATACGCAGTATTTT

J gene: TRBJ2-5
clone size: -
D gene: TRBD2
V gene: TRBV12-3/TRBV12-4
CDR3 protein: CASSSGTSSETQYF
CDR3 DNA: TGTGCCAGCAGTTCAGGGACTAGTTCGGAGACCCAGTACTTC

J gene: TRBJ2-3
clone size: few
D gene: -
V gene: TRBV19
CDR3 protein: CASNQGRTDTQYF
CDR3 DNA: TGTGCCAGTAATCAGGGGCGCACAGATACGCAGTATTTT

J gene: TRBJ2-1
clone size: -
D gene: -
V gene: TRBV25-1
CDR3 protein: CASSEDDRHNEQFF
CDR3 DNA: TGTGCCAGCAGTGAAGACGACAGACACAATGAGCAGTTCTTC

J gene: TRBJ2-5
clone size: few
D gene: -
V gene: TRBV3-1
CDR3 protein: CASSLGHQETQYF
CDR3 DNA: TGTGCCAGCAGCCTGGGCCACCAAGAGACCCAGTACTTC

J gene: TRBJ2-1
clone size: few
D gene: -
V gene: TRBV29-1
CDR3 protein: CSVAAPYEQFF
CDR3 DNA: TGCAGCGTTGCGGCCCCCTATGAGCAGTTCTTC

J gene: TRBJ2-1
clone size: -
D gene: TRBD2
V gene: TRBV5-1
CDR3 protein: CASSLEGLVGYNEQFF
CDR3 DNA: TGCGCCAGCAGCTTGGAGGGACTAGTGGGCTACAATGAGCAGTTCTTC

J gene: TRBJ2-3
clone size: -
D gene: -
V gene: TRBV24-1
CDR3 protein: CATSTARPDTQYF
CDR3 DNA: TGTGCCACCAGTACAGCGAGGCCAGATACGCAGTATTTT

J gene: TRBJ2-7
clone size: few
D gene: -
V gene: TRBV25-1
CDR3 protein: CASRPFAASSYEQYF
CDR3 DNA: TGTGCCAGCAGACCCTTCGCGGCTAGCTCCTACGAGCAGTACTTC

J gene: TRBJ2-1
clone size: few
D gene: -
V gene: TRBV20-1
CDR3 protein: CSAREGALGGNEQFF
CDR3 DNA: TGCAGTGCTAGAGAAGGCGCTTTAGGGGGCAATGAGCAGTTCTTC

J gene: TRBJ1-6
clone size: -
D gene: -
V gene: TRBV10-3
CDR3 protein: CAISEMEINSPLHF
CDR3 DNA: TGTGCCATCAGTGAAATGGAGATTAATTCACCCCTCCACTTT

J gene: TRBJ2-7
clone size: few
D gene: TRBD1
V gene: TRBV4-1
CDR3 protein: CASSQAGQGANEQYF
CDR3 DNA: TGCGCCAGCAGCCAAGCCGGACAGGGGGCCAACGAGCAGTACTTC

J gene: TRBJ2-5
clone size: -
D gene: -
V gene: TRBV2
CDR3 protein: CASSVSREMETQYF
CDR3 DNA: TGTGCCAGCAGTGTCAGCCGGGAGATGGAGACCCAGTACTTC

J gene: TRBJ2-4
clone size: -
D gene: -
V gene: TRBV14
CDR3 protein: CASSQVTKNIQYF
CDR3 DNA: TGTGCCAGCAGCCAAGTCACCAAAAACATTCAGTACTTC

J gene: TRBJ2-2
clone size: -
D gene: -
V gene: TRBV19
CDR3 protein: CASSIFVSSTGELFF
CDR3 DNA: TGTGCCAGTAGTATATTTGTCTCCTCGACCGGGGAGCTGTTTTTT

J gene: TRBJ2-3
clone size: -
D gene: TRBD1
V gene: TRBV6-2/TRBV6-3
CDR3 protein: CASSYNRGPDTQYF
CDR3 DNA: TGTGCCAGCAGTTACAACAGGGGCCCAGATACGCAGTATTTT

J gene: TRBJ2-2
clone size: few
D gene: TRBD2
V gene: TRBV14
CDR3 protein: CASSQDRGLANTGELFF
CDR3 DNA: TGTGCCAGCAGCCAAGATAGGGGACTAGCGAACACCGGGGAGCTGTTTTTT

J gene: TRBJ2-3
clone size: few
D gene: TRBD2
V gene: TRBV6-2/TRBV6-3
CDR3 protein: CASRGSGRRTDTQYF
CDR3 DNA: TGTGCCAGCAGGGGTAGCGGGAGGAGGACAGATACGCAGTATTTT

J gene: TRBJ2-5
clone size: many
D gene: -
V gene: TRBV25-1
CDR3 protein: CASRNTPQETQYF
CDR3 DNA: TGTGCCAGCAGAAACACCCCTCAAGAGACCCAGTACTTC

J gene: TRBJ2-3
clone size: -
D gene: TRBD2
V gene: TRBV19
CDR3 protein: CASSIQITSGRWDTQYF
CDR3 DNA: TGTGCCAGTAGTATCCAGATCACTAGCGGGAGGTGGGATACGCAGTATTTT

J gene: TRBJ2-7
clone size: few
D gene: TRBD2
V gene: TRBV20-1
CDR3 protein: CSAVAGTSGRQSSYEQYF
CDR3 DNA: TGCAGTGCTGTCGCCGGGACTAGCGGGAGGCAAAGCTCCTACGAGCAGTACTTC

J gene: TRBJ2-3
clone size: few
D gene: TRBD2
V gene: TRBV29-1
CDR3 protein: CSVESGLAGAPDTQYF
CDR3 DNA: TGCAGCGTTGAATCTGGTTTGGCGGGAGCCCCAGATACGCAGTATTTT

J gene: TRBJ1-1
clone size: -
D gene: -
V gene: TRBV2
CDR3 protein: CASRRTGTEAFF
CDR3 DNA: TGTGCCAGCAGGAGAACCGGGACAGAAGCTTTCTTT

J gene: TRBJ1-2
clone size: few
D gene: -
V gene: TRBV21-1
CDR3 protein: CASSPQGNYGYTF
CDR3 DNA: TGTGCCAGCAGTCCACAGGGGAACTATGGCTACACCTTC

J gene: TRBJ1-4
clone size: few
D gene: -
V gene: TRBV12-3/TRBV12-4
CDR3 protein: CASSLSRDEKLFF
CDR3 DNA: TGTGCCAGCAGTTTAAGCAGGGATGAAAAACTGTTTTTT

J gene: TRBJ2-7
clone size: few
D gene: -
V gene: TRBV7-9
CDR3 protein: CASSSEPGRYYEQYF
CDR3 DNA: TGTGCCAGCAGCTCGGAGCCGGGACGGTACTACGAGCAGTACTTC

J gene: TRBJ2-2
clone size: -
D gene: -
V gene: TRBV5-1
CDR3 protein: CASTGATGTGELFF
CDR3 DNA: TGCGCCAGCACCGGGGCGACGGGCACCGGGGAGCTGTTTTTT

J gene: TRBJ1-2
clone size: -
D gene: -
V gene: TRBV3-1
CDR3 protein: CASSHLGLGYTF
CDR3 DNA: TGTGCCAGCAGCCATTTGGGACTCGGCTACACCTTC

J gene: TRBJ2-5
clone size: few
D gene: TRBD1
V gene: TRBV10-2
CDR3 protein: CASRDRQVGTQYF
CDR3 DNA: TGCGCCAGCCGGGACAGGCAAGTTGGGACCCAGTACTTC

J gene: TRBJ1-5
clone size: -
D gene: -
V gene: TRBV12-3/TRBV12-4
CDR3 protein: CASTIDQPQHF
CDR3 DNA: TGTGCCAGCACTATAGATCAGCCCCAGCATTTT